This T cell receptor (beta chain) is from a study of shared clonotypes between healthy human individuals. Clones were read by immunoSEQ multiplex PCR, and TCRdb kept only the in-frame ones, dropping some. The sample shows roughly 650,000 clones, approximately 96% of them seen only once. V lost 0 bases to trimming and J lost 6 bases, with 13 bases between them. Looked up from germline, CDR1 is SGHDT and CDR2 is YYEEEE. CDR3 size: 14 residues. Positive CCR7 selection of CD45RO-negative cells yielded the naive CD8 cells, and terminally differentiated effector memory CD45RA+ cells were excluded. All donors qualified as healthy HIV-negative adults and had experienced no recent acute infections or vaccinations.

The V and J genes are TRBV5-6 and TRBJ2-7; possibly TRBD1 or TRBD2 for D (5 bases each). Input material: naive CD8+ T cells sorted from blood. This clonotype originated in a woman aged 25-40 years in good health. The CDR3 DNA sequence: TGTGCCAGCAGCTTGGCCGGGACCACGGGCGAGCAGTACTTC. Residues: CASSLAGTTGEQYF.